The 29 T cell receptor beta chains below all came from one sample that was sequenced in a study of blood T cell repertoires in COVID-19. Using immunoSEQ multiplex PCR, the repertoire was profiled, and TCRdb retains in-frame clones only, with some absent. The sample lists some 200,000 clones, around nine tenths occurring once. The sequenced material came from peripheral blood. The source is a woman aged 70-85 years with COVID-19, enrolled during active disease.

The rearrangement joins TRBV9 to TRBJ1-6; weak D call: TRBD1 (6 bases). This CDR3 spans 17 amino acids. V was trimmed by 3 bases and J by 7 bases, leaving 20 bases between them. Germline values: CDR1 SGDLS, CDR2 YYNGEE. The CDR3 spells CASSAEGGVTGNSPLHF. Here the CDR3 DNA reads TGTGCCAGCAGCGCGGAGGGAGGGGTCACAGGGAATTCACCCCTCCACTTT.

This sequence joins TRBV5-4 and TRBJ2-7; 9 nucleotides match TRBD2. Looked up from germline, CDR1 is SGHNT and CDR2 is YYREEE (reference sequence). The CDR3 extends over 15 amino acids. Germline trimming cut 2 bases from V and 3 bases from J; bases unmatched to any gene: 6. Here the CDR3 reads CASSFGASGNYEQYF. The CDR3, as DNA: TGTGCCAGCAGCTTTGGGGCTAGCGGGAACTACGAGCAGTACTTC. Supplemented by reference TRBV5-4 and TRBJ2-7, the full variable domain reads ETGVTQSPTHLIKTRGQQVTLRCSSQSGHNTVSWYQQALGQGPQFIFQYYREEENGRGNFPPRFSGLQFPNYSSELNVNALELDDSALYLCASSFGASGNYEQYFGPGTRLTVT.

The chain uses TRBV19 and TRBJ2-2, with 11 bases matching TRBD1. The CDR3 has 14 amino acids. Looked up from germline, CDR1 is LNHDA and CDR2 is SQIVND (reference sequence). V lost 6 bases to trimming and J lost 5 bases; unmatched junction nucleotides: 2. DNA for the CDR3: TGTGCCAGTAGCGGGACAGGGGGTACCGGGGAGCTGTTTTTT. It yields the protein CASSGTGGTGELFF.

The chain joins TRBV6-2 or TRBV6-3 to TRBJ1-2; D gene unclear. V lost 5 bases to trimming and J lost 7 bases, with 17 bases between them. CDR3 length: 14 amino acids. The germline V gene has CDR1 MNHEY and CDR2 SVGEGT. The CDR3 is CASSQHREGGGYTF. The CDR3 nucleotides are TGTGCCAGCAGTCAGCACCGGGAAGGTGGTGGCTACACCTTC.

The chain joins TRBV16 to TRBJ2-5, with TRBD1 matching over 7 bases. J lost 3 bases, V lost 0 bases, and 19 bases had no gene match. Looked up from germline, CDR1 is KGHSY and CDR2 is FQNENV. CDR3 length: 20 amino acids. This CDR3 is CASSQSFGTEIKDAKETQYF. CDR3 bases: TGTGCCAGCAGCCAATCATTCGGGACAGAAATTAAGGACGCAAAAGAGACCCAGTACTTC.

The chain combines TRBV11-3 with TRBJ2-3; TRBD2 matches at 12 bases. With 1 base clipped from V and 6 bases from J, the junction kept 8 bases outside the gene matches. The CDR3 extends over 17 amino acids. Germline CDR1 is SGHNT and CDR2 is YENEEA. The DNA of the CDR3 is TGTGCCAGCAGCTTAGTCTTGACTAGCGGGGGCAGGGATACGCAGTATTTT. Residues: CASSLVLTSGGRDTQYF. Full variable domain (missing parts from reference TRBV11-3 and TRBJ2-3): EAGVVQSPRYKIIEKKQPVAFWCNPISGHNTLYWYLQNLGQGPELLIRYENEEAVDDSQLPKDRFSAERLKGVDSTLKIQPAELGDSAVYLCASSLVLTSGGRDTQYFGPGTRLTVL.

The CDR3 region is CASSYGRNQPQHF. The CDR3 bases are TGTGCCAGCAGTTACGGGAGGAATCAGCCCCAGCATTTT. The chain joins TRBV27 to TRBJ1-5; D is ambiguous. Per germline, CDR1 MNHEY and CDR2 SMNVEV (reference sequence). The CDR3 loop spans 13 amino acids. Trimming pared 4 bases from V and 4 bases from J, leaving 8 bases between.

The rearrangement uses TRBV7-2 and TRBJ1-3, with 8 bases fitting TRBD1. The CDR3 length is 14 residues. Germline values: CDR1 SGHTA, CDR2 FQGNSA. The ends lost 5 bases at V and 7 bases at J; junction bases unmatched: 7. The CDR3 sequence: CASSQGARGNTIYF. For the CDR3, the DNA is TGTGCCAGCAGCCAGGGGGCGCGAGGTAACACCATATATTTT.

CDR3 sequence (DNA): TGTGCCAGCAGCCACGTGACGGGCGGGAGGAAAGGAGAGACCCAGTACTTC. Its translation: CASSHVTGGRKGETQYF. This chain uses TRBV5-4 with TRBJ2-5, with 8 bases that match TRBD2. The V segment lost 4 bases and the J segment 4 bases; nucleotides outside the gene matches: 15. The CDR3 contains 17 residues. Germline V gene lookup returns CDR1 SGHNT and CDR2 YYREEE (reference sequence).

The J gene is TRBJ1-6, the V gene TRBV7-8; 10 bases fit TRBD1. The J segment lost 9 bases and the V segment lost 3 bases, leaving 2 bases of the junction unmatched. The germline V gene encodes CDR1 SGHVS and CDR2 FQNEAQ. This CDR3 has 14 amino acids. CDR3 region: CASSLTGGGSPLHF. The CDR3 DNA follows: TGTGCCAGCAGCTTGACAGGGGGCGGTTCACCCCTCCACTTT.

This sequence joins TRBV2 and TRBJ2-7, with 8 bases identical to TRBD1. Germline V gene lookup returns CDR1 SNHLY and CDR2 FYNNEI. The CDR3 spans 14 residues. V shed 5 bases and J 3 bases; nucleotides not matched to a gene: 6. The CDR3 loop reads CASSSQGQDYEQYF. CDR3 sequence (DNA): TGTGCCAGCAGTTCCCAGGGACAGGACTACGAGCAGTACTTC.

This chain links TRBV10-3 with TRBJ2-7; unclear D gene. The germline V gene encodes CDR1 ENHRY and CDR2 SYGVKD. Trimming removed 4 bases at V and 12 bases at J, with 16 bases between. The CDR3 loop spans 12 amino acids. In nucleotides, the CDR3 is TGTGCCATCAGTGTAAATGGGCAGGTCGTGTACTTC. This translates into CAISVNGQVVYF.

The rearrangement uses TRBV19 and TRBJ1-1; D is possibly TRBD1 (5 bases). Germline CDR1 and CDR2: LNHDA and SQIVND (reference sequence). V lost 6 bases to trimming and J lost 5 bases, with 13 bases between them. The CDR3 sequence is 13 residues long. The CDR3 DNA reads TGTGCCAGTAGATCTCCCGGGGGAACTGAAGCTTTCTTT. Its translation: CASRSPGGTEAFF. The variable domain in full, completed from reference TRBV19 and TRBJ1-1, reads DGGITQSPKYLFRKEGQNVTLSCEQNLNHDAMYWYRQDPGQGLRLIYYSQIVNDFQKGDIAEGYSVSREKKESFPLTVTSAQKNPTAFYLCASRSPGGTEAFFGQGTRLTVV.

The J gene is TRBJ2-1, the V gene TRBV18; 10 bases map to TRBD1. V trimming: 4 bases; J trimming: 7 bases; junction bases outside the gene matches: 10. The CDR3 extends over 16 amino acids. Germline values: CDR1 KGHSH, CDR2 LQKENI. The CDR3 region has the DNA TGTGCCAGCTCACGTATAAGCGGGACAGGGGCGAATGAGCAGTTCTTC. Protein sequence: CASSRISGTGANEQFF.

This chain links TRBV5-1 with TRBJ2-3, with D uncertain. CDR3 length equals 13 residues. The V gene lost 4 bases and the J gene lost 4 bases, with 10 bases spanning the gap. The germline V gene encodes CDR1 SGHRS and CDR2 YFSETQ. CDR3 bases: TGCGCCAGCAGCCTACCAGGCCCAGATACGCAGTATTTT. Protein: CASSLPGPDTQYF.

The rearrangement joins TRBV9 to TRBJ2-5, with D perhaps TRBD1 (5 bases). The CDR3 length is 16 residues. The germline V and J ends were trimmed by 0 bases and 0 bases, with 12 bases remaining between them. Germline values: CDR1 SGDLS, CDR2 YYNGEE. The CDR3 DNA is TGTGCCAGCAGCGTAGTTCTGTGGACAAACCAAGAGACCCAGTACTTC. Amino acids: CASSVVLWTNQETQYF.

V gene TRBV10-3 combines with J gene TRBJ2-7; D not certain. The length of the CDR3 is 11 residues. Germline CDR1 and CDR2: ENHRY and SYGVKD. Between the trimmed V and J ends, which lost 4 bases and 3 bases, there was a span of 4 bases. CDR3 bases: TGTGCCATCAGTGGAGGCTACGAGCAGTACTTC. It translates to CAISGGYEQYF.

Concerning this clone: With a much larger clone just one base away, this may be a read error. The genes are TRBV7-3 and TRBJ2-1; D unresolved. CDR1 SGHTA and CDR2 FQGTGA come from the germline V gene. The CDR3 totals 11 residues. V lost 4 bases, J lost 5 bases, and 3 bases lay in between. The DNA of the CDR3 is TGTGCCAGCAGCTCAAACAATGAGCAGTTCTTC. Translated, it gives CASSSNNEQFF. The full variable domain, completed using reference TRBV7-3 and TRBJ2-1, is GAGVSQTPSNKVTEKGKYVELRCDPISGHTALYWYRQSLGQGPEFLIYFQGTGAADDSGLPNDRFFAVRPEGSVSTLKIQRTERGDSAVYLCASSSNNEQFFGPGTRLTVL.

The genes are TRBV7-2 and TRBJ1-1, with D maybe TRBD1 (6 bases). Germline values: CDR1 SGHTA, CDR2 FQGNSA. V was shortened by 1 base and J by 1 base, with 7 bases between the two germline ends. This CDR3 is built from 14 residues. This CDR3 reads CASSLGQANTEAFF. CDR3 DNA: TGTGCCAGCAGCTTAGGACAGGCGAACACTGAAGCTTTCTTT.

The V gene is TRBV19, the J gene TRBJ2-7, with 8 bases lining up with TRBD2. The V gene end was trimmed by 3 bases and the J gene end by 7 bases; junction bases not matched to a gene: 11. The CDR3 is 15 residues long. Germline V gives CDR1 LNHDA, CDR2 SQIVND (reference sequence). The CDR3: CASSIPLAGGGEQYF. In nucleotides, the CDR3 is TGTGCCAGTAGTATTCCTCTGGCGGGAGGTGGTGAGCAGTACTTC.

The chain is built from TRBV10-3 and TRBJ2-5, with 7 nucleotides matching TRBD2. CDR1 and CDR2 from the germline V gene are ENHRY and SYGVKD. Trimming cost V 8 bases and J 4 bases; bases outside gene matches: 16. The CDR3 has 16 residues. This chain's CDR3 is CAISPLAGEYGETQYF. CDR3 nucleotide sequence: TGTGCCATCTCCCCTCTGGCGGGAGAGTATGGAGAGACCCAGTACTTC.

This chain uses TRBV18 with TRBJ1-1; D unresolved. V gave up 5 bases and J gave up 2 bases, with 9 bases separating them. The germline CDR1 and CDR2 sequences are KGHSH and LQKENI. This CDR3 is 13 amino acids long. The CDR3 sequence is CASSSTINTEAFF. The CDR3 DNA reads as TGTGCCAGCTCATCGACTATAAACACTGAAGCTTTCTTT.

The chain is built from TRBV5-1 and TRBJ2-3; maybe TRBD1 (6 bases). The CDR3 length is 14 residues. The germline V gene encodes CDR1 SGHRS and CDR2 YFSETQ. The V and J ends lost 0 bases and 2 bases respectively, with 7 bases between them. In nucleotides, the CDR3 is TGCGCCAGCAGCTTGGGGACAGCCACAGATACGCAGTATTTT. It specifies CASSLGTATDTQYF.

The V call is TRBV3-1 (or the pseudogene TRBV3-2), the J call TRBJ2-2; 9 bases are shared with TRBD2. The V segment lost 3 bases and the J segment 5 bases; nucleotides outside the gene matches: 4. Germline CDR1 is LGHDT and CDR2 is YNNKEL (reference sequence). This CDR3 has 15 amino acids. As DNA, the CDR3 is TGTGCCAGCAGCCAGGGCGGGAGGGCGACCGGGGAGCTGTTTTTT. Translation gives CASSQGGRATGELFF.

This clone occurred a few times. The chain joins TRBV11-2 to TRBJ1-4, with a tentative D call TRBD1 (5 bases). The CDR3 is 16 amino acids. The germline V and J ends were trimmed by 3 bases and 0 bases, with 11 bases remaining between them. Germline CDR1 and CDR2: SGHAT and FQNNGV. CDR3 bases: TGTGCCAGCAGCTTGCCAGGGATCTCAACTAATGAAAAACTGTTTTTT. Translated: CASSLPGISTNEKLFF.

This chain connects TRBV27 to TRBJ2-4; 8 bases match TRBD2. CDR3 size: 15 residues. V gave up 2 bases and J gave up 6 bases; unmatched junction bases: 6. Germline V gene sequence: CDR1 MNHEY, CDR2 SMNVEV (reference sequence). CDR3 coding DNA: TGTGCCAGCAGTTTAATGGGACTAGGTGGAAACATTCAGTACTTC. Translated, it gives CASSLMGLGGNIQYF.

This clone was seen just once. The chain carries TRBV5-1 and TRBJ2-1; TRBD1 is a possible D gene (6 bases). CDR1 is SGHRS and CDR2 is YFSETQ in the germline V gene. The CDR3 is made up of 16 amino acids. The V end lost 0 bases, the J end lost 6 bases, and 16 bases lay between the germline ends. The CDR3 protein is CASSLVGAGATNEQFF. The CDR3 bases are TGCGCCAGCAGCTTGGTCGGGGCAGGGGCAACCAATGAGCAGTTCTTC.

This chain joins TRBV12-3 or TRBV12-4 and TRBJ2-7; no reliable D call. Trimming took 2 bases from V and 7 from J, leaving 6 bases between them. The CDR3 contains 11 residues. The CDR3: CASSLYEEQYF. CDR3 DNA sequence: TGTGCCAGCAGTTTATATGAGGAGCAGTACTTC.

This clone appeared a single time. This rearrangement joins TRBV10-3 to TRBJ1-2; D gene unclear. The CDR3 covers 14 residues. Germline loops: CDR1 ENHRY, CDR2 SYGVKD. Trimming removed 4 bases from V and 4 bases from J, with 13 bases in between. The CDR3 is CAISVSIEVYGYTF. The CDR3 bases are TGTGCCATCAGTGTTTCTATCGAGGTCTATGGCTACACCTTC.